Below, 20 T cell receptor beta chains from the same sample are listed, as sequenced in a study of cytomegalovirus exposure and HLA in healthy donors. The PCR employed 60 Vbeta primers together with 13 Jbeta primers. Produced via immunoSEQ multiplex PCR; TCRdb's table is partial and in-frame only. The sample contains more than 95,000 clones, around 70% of which appear only once. The sequencing sample was made of PBMCs. Receptor source: a man aged 35-49 years in good health and CMV-seropositive.

This chain joins TRBV19 and TRBJ1-2, with 11 bases fitting TRBD1. This CDR3 has 14 residues. The V segment lost 7 bases and the J segment 8 bases; nucleotides outside the gene matches: 9. The germline gives CDR1 LNHDA, CDR2 SQIVND (reference sequence). CDR3 loop: CASINLGQGDGYTF. In DNA, the CDR3 is TGTGCCAGTATTAATTTGGGACAGGGGGACGGCTACACCTTC.

The V and J genes are TRBV7-2 and TRBJ2-5; tentatively, D is TRBD1 (7 bases). From germline, CDR1 is SGHTA and CDR2 FQGNSA. V gave up 3 bases and J gave up 5 bases, with 16 bases separating them. The CDR3 covers 15 residues. CDR3 nucleotides: TGTGCCAGCAGCTTTCAGGGGGGCTATGAGGAGACCCAGTACTTC. It yields the protein CASSFQGGYEETQYF.

V and J are TRBV15 and TRBJ2-7, with D unresolved. This CDR3 has 13 amino acids. Between the trimmed V and J ends, which lost 0 bases and 3 bases, there was a span of 6 bases. CDR1 and CDR2 (germline): LNHNV, YYDKDF (reference sequence). The CDR3 DNA reads TGTGCCACCAGCAGAGAGGCAGGCTACGAGCAGTACTTC. Translation gives CATSREAGYEQYF.

The rearrangement uses TRBV4-2 and TRBJ1-2; TRBD1 matches at 12 bases. Trimming removed 3 bases from V and 8 bases from J; junction bases left unmatched: 7. This CDR3 is built from 15 residues. Germline V gene sequence: CDR1 LGHNA, CDR2 YNFKEQ. CDR3 region: CASSQTGQGAVGYTF. The CDR3 bases are TGTGCCAGCAGCCAGACGGGACAGGGGGCGGTCGGCTACACCTTC.

This clone was counted only a few times. The genes are TRBV4-3 and TRBJ2-5, with 9 nucleotides matching TRBD2. V lost 0 bases and J lost 1; bases outside the gene matches: 0. Germline loops: CDR1 LGHNA, CDR2 YSLEER. This CDR3 is built from 15 residues. Here the CDR3 reads CASSQDSGSQETQYF. The CDR3, as DNA: TGCGCCAGCAGCCAAGATAGCGGGAGCCAAGAGACCCAGTACTTC.

CDR3: CASSLLRDRALTGELFF. CDR3 in DNA: TGTGCCAGCAGTTTACTAAGGGACAGGGCGTTAACCGGGGAGCTGTTTTTT. The gene calls are TRBV27 and TRBJ2-2, with 9 positions matching TRBD1. The CDR3 sequence is 17 residues long. Looked up from germline, CDR1 is MNHEY and CDR2 is SMNVEV (reference sequence). Trimming at V came to 2 bases and at J to 5 bases, leaving 9 bases not matched to a gene.

The chain uses TRBV4-1 and TRBJ2-3, with D unclear. There are 11 residues in the CDR3. Germline CDR1 reads MGHRA; CDR2 reads YSYEKL. V was shortened by 5 bases and J by 5 bases, with 5 bases between the two germline ends. The DNA for the CDR3 is TGCGCCAGCAGCGCAGGAGATACGCAGTATTTT. It yields the protein CASSAGDTQYF.

The gene calls are TRBV5-4 and TRBJ2-6, with TRBD2 matching over 8 bases. The trim removed 5 bases at V and 2 bases at J, leaving 3 bases unmatched. Germline V CDR1 and CDR2: SGHNT, YYREEE (reference sequence). CDR3 length: 15 residues. The CDR3 sequence: CASSSRGAGANVLTF. The CDR3 bases are TGTGCCAGCAGTTCGCGGGGGGCTGGGGCCAACGTCCTGACTTTC. The full variable domain, its missing parts supplied by reference TRBV5-4 and TRBJ2-6, is ETGVTQSPTHLIKTRGQQVTLRCSSQSGHNTVSWYQQALGQGPQFIFQYYREEENGRGNFPPRFSGLQFPNYSSELNVNALELDDSALYLCASSSRGAGANVLTFGAGSRLTVL.

The sample holds a few counts of this clone. The CDR3 here is CASSEREVWTEAFF. CDR3 sequence (DNA): TGTGCCAGCAGTGAACGGGAGGTTTGGACTGAAGCTTTCTTT. The V and J genes are TRBV2 and TRBJ1-1; no clear D. Germline V CDR1 and CDR2: SNHLY, FYNNEI. Deletions cut 2 bases from V and 5 bases from J, with 12 bases between. CDR3 length: 14 amino acids.

This clone showed up just a few times. This chain links TRBV7-9 with TRBJ2-2; possible D gene TRBD1, 5 bases. This CDR3 is 16 amino acids long. Looked up from germline, CDR1 is SEHNR and CDR2 is FQNEAQ (reference sequence). The ends were cut back, 2 bases at V and 2 bases at J, with 12 bases in the middle. CDR3 bases: TGTGCCAGCAGCTTAACTATGGACACCAACACCGGGGAGCTGTTTTTT. It codes for CASSLTMDTNTGELFF. Complete variable domain (other parts from reference TRBV7-9 and TRBJ2-2): DTGVSQNPRHKITKRGQNVTFRCDPISEHNRLYWYRQTLGQGPEFLTYFQNEAQLEKSRLLSDRFSAERPKGSFSTLEIQRTEQGDSAMYLCASSLTMDTNTGELFFGEGSRLTVL.

The CDR3 sequence: CASSRTQSNEKLFF. CDR3 in DNA: TGCGCCAGCAGCCGTACACAGTCGAATGAAAAACTGTTTTTT. The V gene is TRBV5-1, the J gene TRBJ1-4, with D hard to call. Trimming took off 4 bases at V and 5 bases at J, with 12 bases between the two ends. The CDR3 length is 14 residues. From germline, CDR1 is SGHRS and CDR2 YFSETQ.

The chain couples TRBV2 to TRBJ1-2; 8 bases line up with TRBD1. The CDR3 runs 14 residues. Germline loops: CDR1 SNHLY, CDR2 FYNNEI. The J segment lost 7 bases and the V segment lost 2 bases, leaving 6 bases of the junction unmatched. The DNA for the CDR3 is TGTGCCAGCAGTGAAAGGACAGGGCGTTTTGGCTACACCTTC. This sequence encodes CASSERTGRFGYTF.

For the CDR3, the DNA is TGTGCCAGCAGTTTATTTACAGCCTTATCCTACGAGCAGTACTTC. Its protein is CASSLFTALSYEQYF. The chain carries TRBV27 and TRBJ2-7; D is ambiguous. CDR1 and CDR2 from the germline V gene are MNHEY and SMNVEV (reference sequence). The CDR3 totals 15 residues. The V end was cut by 1 base, the J end by 1 base, with 11 bases between.

The CDR3, as DNA: TGTGCCACCAGCAGGGGACAGAAGAACTATGGCTACACCTTC. It is translated as CATSRGQKNYGYTF. The chain couples TRBV15 to TRBJ1-2, with 7 bases aligning to TRBD1. The CDR3 sequence is 14 residues long. Germline V gene data show CDR1 as LNHNV and CDR2 as YYDKDF (reference sequence). V was pared by 3 bases and J by 2 bases, with 3 bases of the junction left unmatched.

The chain uses TRBV5-1 and TRBJ2-2, with 7 bases aligning to TRBD1. Germline CDR1 and CDR2: SGHRS and YFSETQ. V gave up 3 bases and J gave up 4 bases; unmatched junction bases: 6. This CDR3 is built from 15 residues. The CDR3 DNA reads TGCGCCAGCAGCTCCGGACAGGATTTCACCGGGGAGCTGTTTTTT. It specifies CASSSGQDFTGELFF.

This clone was picked up one time. This rearrangement joins TRBV6-4 to TRBJ2-3; 12 nucleotides match TRBD1. The CDR3 loop spans 15 amino acids. CDR1 is MRHNA, CDR2 SNTAGT, per germline. Unmatched junction bases numbered 5, after V lost 5 bases and J lost 5 bases. The CDR3 region has the DNA TGTGCCAGCAGTCCGGGACAGGGGGCGAGAGATACGCAGTATTTT. Translated, it gives CASSPGQGARDTQYF.

This clone came up a few times. V gene TRBV19 combines with J gene TRBJ1-1; D is possibly TRBD1 (6 bases). V lost 5 bases, J lost 3 bases, and 13 bases lay in between. There are 14 residues in the CDR3. Germline V gives CDR1 LNHDA, CDR2 SQIVND (reference sequence). CDR3 region: CASSLHRVYTEAFF. As DNA, the CDR3 is TGTGCCAGTAGTTTACACAGGGTGTACACTGAAGCTTTCTTT.

This CDR3 reads CASSEFGETQYF. The CDR3 DNA reads as TGTGCCAGCAGTGAATTCGGGGAGACCCAGTACTTC. The chain has TRBV25-1 and TRBJ2-5; no clear D. Germline assignment: CDR1 MGHDK and CDR2 SYGVNS. Trimming removed 1 base at V and 5 bases at J, with 5 bases between. The CDR3 consists of 12 residues.

The chain joins TRBV19 to TRBJ1-3; D gene ambiguous. V was cut by 7 bases and J by 0 bases, with 10 bases left in between. The CDR3 totals 14 residues. Germline V CDR1 and CDR2: LNHDA, SQIVND (reference sequence). This CDR3 reads CASMRSTSGNTIYF. The CDR3 DNA reads TGTGCCAGTATGCGGTCGACCTCTGGAAACACCATATATTTT.

The rearrangement joins TRBV11-3 to TRBJ2-3, with 9 positions matching TRBD2. The CDR3 totals 16 residues. The junction had 4 bases not matched to a gene; V was cut back by 3 bases and J by 0 bases. The germline CDR1 and CDR2 sequences are SGHNT and YENEEA. The CDR3 loop reads CASSFSSGASTDTQYF. Here the CDR3 DNA reads TGTGCCAGCAGCTTCTCTAGCGGGGCCAGCACAGATACGCAGTATTTT.